This T cell receptor (beta chain) emerged from a study of blood T cell repertoires in COVID-19. Overall study: Acute and convalescent COVID-19 specimens originated in the United States, Italy and Spain. T cells, B-cell-depleted T cells, or PBMCs supplied cDNA or gDNA.

This clone occurred once. Losses at the gene ends were 3 bases for V and 5 bases for J; bases not matched to a gene: 7. Germline V gene sequence: CDR1 SGHRS, CDR2 YFSETQ. The CDR3 is 14 amino acids. Authors' processing steps: Estimates of nucleated cell counts were drawn from the amplification of reference gene primers. This table comes from immunoSEQ multiplex PCR, and its TCRdb copy is limited to in-frame clones, with some not included. V, J and clone size are those of that table, while D and trimming were read from the DNA. The data contain more than 130,000 clones, almost 90% of them singletons. The chain uses TRBV5-1 and TRBJ2-7; 8 bases agree with TRBD2. The receptor was derived from a man aged 45-65 years with active or convalescent COVID-19. The source material was peripheral blood. The CDR3 here is CASSSLREGHEQYF. Written as DNA, the CDR3 is TGCGCCAGCAGCTCCCTCCGGGAGGGACACGAGCAGTACTTC.